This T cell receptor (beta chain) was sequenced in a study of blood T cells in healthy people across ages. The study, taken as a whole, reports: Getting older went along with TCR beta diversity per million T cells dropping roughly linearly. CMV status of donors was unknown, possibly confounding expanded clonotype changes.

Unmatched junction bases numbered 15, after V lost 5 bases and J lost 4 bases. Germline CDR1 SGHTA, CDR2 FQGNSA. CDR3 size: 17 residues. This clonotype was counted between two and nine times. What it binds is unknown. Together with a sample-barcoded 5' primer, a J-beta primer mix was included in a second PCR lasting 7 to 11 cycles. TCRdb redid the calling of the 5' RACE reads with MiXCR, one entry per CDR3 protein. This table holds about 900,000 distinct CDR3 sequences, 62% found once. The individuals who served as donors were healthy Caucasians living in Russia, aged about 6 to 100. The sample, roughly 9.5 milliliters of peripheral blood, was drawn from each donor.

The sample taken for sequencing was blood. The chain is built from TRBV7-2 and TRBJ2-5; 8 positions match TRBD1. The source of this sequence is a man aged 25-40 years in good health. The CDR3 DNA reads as TGTGCCAGCAGCGCCCGCCACATGGACAGGGAGCTAGAGACCCAGTACTTC. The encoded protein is CASSARHMDRELETQYF.